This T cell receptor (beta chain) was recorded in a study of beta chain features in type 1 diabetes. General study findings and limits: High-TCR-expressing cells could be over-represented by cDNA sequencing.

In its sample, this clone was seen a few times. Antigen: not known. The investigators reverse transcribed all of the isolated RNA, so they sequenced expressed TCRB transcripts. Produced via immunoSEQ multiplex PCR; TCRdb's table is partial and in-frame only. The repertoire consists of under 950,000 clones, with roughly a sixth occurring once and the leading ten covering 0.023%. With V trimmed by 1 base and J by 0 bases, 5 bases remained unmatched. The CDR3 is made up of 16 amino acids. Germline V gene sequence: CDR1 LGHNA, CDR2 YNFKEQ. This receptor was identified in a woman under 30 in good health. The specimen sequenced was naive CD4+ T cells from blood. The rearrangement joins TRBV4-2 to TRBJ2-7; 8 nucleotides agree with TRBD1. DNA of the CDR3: TGTGCCAGCAGCCAAGTTTCCGGACAGGGCTCCTACGAGCAGTACTTC. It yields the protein CASSQVSGQGSYEQYF.